Listed here are 2 T cell receptor beta chains from one sample, sequenced in a study of shared clonotypes between healthy human individuals. The repertoire was sequenced with immunoSEQ multiplex PCR; TCRdb's copy has only in-frame clones and lacks some. The sample lists about 1,800,000 clones, just under 95% occurring once. Positive CCR7 selection of CD45RO-negative cells yielded the naive CD8 cells, and terminally differentiated effector memory CD45RA+ cells were excluded. Sequenced sample: naive CD8+ T cells sorted from blood. Source of these receptors: a man aged 18 to 35 in good health.

The J gene is TRBJ2-1, the V gene TRBV4-1; D might be TRBD2 (6 bases). V lost 0 bases to trimming and J lost 4 bases, with 10 bases between them. CDR1 and CDR2 from the germline V gene are MGHRA and YSYEKL. The CDR3 consists of 15 residues. CDR3 residues: CASSQEQGGYNEQFF. The CDR3 region has the DNA TGCGCCAGCAGCCAAGAACAAGGAGGGTACAATGAGCAGTTCTTC.

Points on this clone: The same CDR3 also results from other DNA sequences found in this sample. The V call is TRBV4-3, the J call TRBJ2-7; D gene unclear. CDR1 and CDR2 (germline): LGHNA, YSLEER. The CDR3 is 15 amino acids. V was trimmed by 0 bases and J by 4 bases, leaving 13 bases between them. This chain's CDR3 is CASSQDRSFSYEQYF. Here the CDR3 DNA reads TGCGCCAGCAGCCAAGATCGTTCCTTTTCGTACGAGCAGTACTTC.